These 2 T cell receptor beta chains were all obtained from the same sample, sequenced in a study of blood T cell repertoires in COVID-19. The method was immunoSEQ multiplex PCR; TCRdb's version includes in-frame clones alone and lacks a portion of them. The sample gives about 100,000 clones, 65% to 90% of which show up once; roughly 3% is in the top ten. Specimen: PBMCs or T cells enriched from blood (not recorded which). The receptors shown here come from a woman in her 50s who had recovered from COVID-19.

The CDR3 region has the DNA TGTGCCAGCAGCACCAACGCGCCGAGCGGGAATCCCCAGCTTAATGAGCAGTTCTTC. Encoded protein: CASSTNAPSGNPQLNEQFF. V and J are TRBV28 and TRBJ2-1, with 7 nucleotides matching TRBD2. Trimming took 6 bases from V and 7 from J; bases not matched to a gene: 24. Germline values: CDR1 MDHEN, CDR2 SYDVKM. This CDR3 has 19 residues.

The chain joins TRBV7-9 to TRBJ2-5; the match to TRBD2 covers 7 bases. The CDR3 spans 16 residues. Germline-derived CDR1 and CDR2 are SEHNR and FQNEAQ (reference sequence). V shed 1 base, J shed 5 bases, and the junction held 10 bases outside the gene matches. CDR3 coding DNA: TGTGCCAGCAGCTTAGGAGAGACTAGCTTTCGCGAGACCCAGTACTTC. Protein: CASSLGETSFRETQYF.